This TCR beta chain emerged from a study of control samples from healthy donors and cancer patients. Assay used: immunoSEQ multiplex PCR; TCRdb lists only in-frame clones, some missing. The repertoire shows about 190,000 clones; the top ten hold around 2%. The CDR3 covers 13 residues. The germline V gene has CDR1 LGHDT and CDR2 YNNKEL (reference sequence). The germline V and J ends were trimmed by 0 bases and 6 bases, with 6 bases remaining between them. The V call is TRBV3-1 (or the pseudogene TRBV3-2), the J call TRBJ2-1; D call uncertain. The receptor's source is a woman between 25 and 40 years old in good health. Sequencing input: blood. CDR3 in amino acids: CASSQDWGNEQFF. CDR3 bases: TGTGCCAGCAGCCAAGATTGGGGCAATGAGCAGTTCTTC.